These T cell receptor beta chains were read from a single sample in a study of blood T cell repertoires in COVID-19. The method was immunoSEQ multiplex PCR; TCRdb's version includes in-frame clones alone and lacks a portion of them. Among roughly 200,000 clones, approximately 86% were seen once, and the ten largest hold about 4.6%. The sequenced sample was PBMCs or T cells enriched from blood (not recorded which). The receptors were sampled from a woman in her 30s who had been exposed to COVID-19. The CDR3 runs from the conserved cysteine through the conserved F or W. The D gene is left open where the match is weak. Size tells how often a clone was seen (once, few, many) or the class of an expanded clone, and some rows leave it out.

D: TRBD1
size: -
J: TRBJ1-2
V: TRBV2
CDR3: CASRQGDYGYTF
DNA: TGTGCCAGCAGACAGGGGGACTATGGCTACACCTTC

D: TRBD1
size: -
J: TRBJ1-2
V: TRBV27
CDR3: CASRPQTGIRGGYTF
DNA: TGTGCCAGCAGGCCTCAGACAGGGATAAGGGGTGGCTACACCTTC

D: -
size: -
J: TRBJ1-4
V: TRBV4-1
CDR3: CASSKGLVLFF
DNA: TGCGCCAGCAGCAAGGGGCTGGTACTGTTTTTT

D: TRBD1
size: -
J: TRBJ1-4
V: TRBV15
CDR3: CATSTRTGGAANEKLFF
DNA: TGTGCCACCAGCACGAGGACAGGGGGCGCCGCTAATGAAAAACTGTTTTTT

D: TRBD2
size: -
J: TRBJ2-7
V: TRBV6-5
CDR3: CASSLSGGRYEQYF
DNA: TGTGCCAGCAGTCTAAGCGGGGGACGCTACGAGCAGTACTTC

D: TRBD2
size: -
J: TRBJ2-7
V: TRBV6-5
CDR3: CASSQTSGLTYEQYF
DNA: TGTGCCAGCAGCCAAACTAGCGGGCTCACCTACGAGCAGTACTTC

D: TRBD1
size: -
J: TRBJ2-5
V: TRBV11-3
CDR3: CASSFDRANQETQYF
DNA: TGTGCCAGCAGCTTTGACAGGGCCAACCAAGAGACCCAGTACTTC

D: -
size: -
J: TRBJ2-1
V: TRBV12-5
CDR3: CASGLDYYNEQFF
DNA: TGTGCTAGTGGTTTGGACTACTACAATGAGCAGTTCTTC

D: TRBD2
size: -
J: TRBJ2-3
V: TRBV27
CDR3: CASSPLGLPGLGTDTQYF
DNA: TGTGCCAGCAGTCCCCTGGGCCTGCCGGGACTAGGCACAGATACGCAGTATTTT

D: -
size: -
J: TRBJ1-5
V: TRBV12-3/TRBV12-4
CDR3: CASSFFGSAAQHF
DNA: TGTGCCAGCAGTTTTTTTGGGTCAGCGGCCCAGCATTTT

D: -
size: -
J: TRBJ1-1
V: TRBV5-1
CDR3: CASSHTGLDTEAFF
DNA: TGCGCCAGCAGCCATACAGGGTTGGACACTGAAGCTTTCTTT

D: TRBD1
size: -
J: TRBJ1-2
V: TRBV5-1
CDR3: CASSPIPDREFYGYTF
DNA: TGCGCCAGCAGCCCTATCCCCGACAGGGAGTTCTATGGCTACACCTTC

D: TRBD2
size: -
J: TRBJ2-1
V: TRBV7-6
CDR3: CASSFGGGAYNEQFF
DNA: TGTGCCAGCAGCTTCGGCGGGGGGGCCTACAATGAGCAGTTCTTC

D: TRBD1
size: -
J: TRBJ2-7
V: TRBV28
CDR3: CASSLTGQGLYEQYF
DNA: TGTGCCAGCAGCCTGACGGGACAGGGGCTGTACGAGCAGTACTTC

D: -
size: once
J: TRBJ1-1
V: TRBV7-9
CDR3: CASSLHNTEAFF
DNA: TGTGCCAGCAGCTTACATAACACTGAAGCTTTCTTT

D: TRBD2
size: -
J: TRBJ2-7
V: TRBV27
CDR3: CASSYGGGYYEQYF
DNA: TGTGCCAGCAGTTACGGGGGGGGCTACTACGAGCAGTACTTC

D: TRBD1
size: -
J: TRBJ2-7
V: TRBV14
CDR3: CASSQDPRTGPSYEQYF
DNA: TGTGCCAGCAGCCAAGACCCCCGGACAGGCCCCTCCTACGAGCAGTACTTC

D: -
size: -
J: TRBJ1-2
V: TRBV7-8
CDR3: CASSSPGSFGYGYTF
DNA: TGTGCCAGCAGCTCCCCAGGGTCATTCGGATATGGCTACACCTTC

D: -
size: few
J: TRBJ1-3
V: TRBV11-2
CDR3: CASRDGGSYQANTIYF
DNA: TGTGCCAGCAGAGATGGTGGGTCCTACCAGGCGAACACCATATATTTT